This T cell receptor beta chain came from a study of blood T cell repertoires in COVID-19 (dated by TCRdb to 2020 to 2021). Concerning the study at large: Collaborator samples came from the United States, Italy and Spain and covered acute and convalescent phases of COVID-19. The samples were drawn from the first 160 participants of the ongoing ImmuneRACE study and from some 1,300 subjects provided by 6 global collaborators. The repertoires were made available in a free public database intended to serve as a resource for research on the immune response to SARS-CoV-2. The dataset comprised deeply sampled blood TCRbeta repertoires from subjects exposed to, actively infected with, or recovered from COVID-19. The material from the prospective study consisted of cDNA or gDNA derived from T cells, B-cell-depleted T cells, or PBMCs. Where HLA class I and class II types were available, the types were taken from metadata supplied by the sample provider, not from assay-based typing. Nearly every sample came with metadata listing a de-identified subject ID, COVID-19 status, age in years and sex. Here is what the overall study found, with its caveats: Clinical and demographic metadata were provided uncurated, with the amount varying by source and participant.

TCRbeta CDR3 regions were amplified from genomic DNA by means of the immunoSEQ Assay, a bias-controlled multiplex PCR. Per the source publication's procedure: Nucleated cell counts per sample were estimated from amplification of reference gene primers within the assay. To quantify the absolute abundance of each unique TCRbeta CDR3 rearrangement, sequence reads were collapsed and filtered. Productive Simpson clonality was computed per sample as the square root of Simpson's diversity index over productive rearrangements. TCRdb took this table from immuneACCESS and kept in-frame rearrangements with V and J called. Such tables lack part of the clones; where checked against another copy, unresolved V genes explain under half of the gap, and the rest is unexplained. For V, J and clone size, that table is used; D and trimming come from the DNA. For this sample the table gives around 320,000 clones, of which 75% to 90% were detected only once. The ten largest clones represent roughly 2.1% of the sample.

A word on this clone: The specificity of this receptor is unknown. Within one base of it there is no much larger clone, and no base qualities were kept.

V and J are trimmed by 6 bases and 1 base, and the gene matches miss 5 bases of the junction. CDR1 and CDR2, looked up from the germline V gene (reference sequence), are SEHNR and FQNEAQ. The CDR3, cysteine through phenylalanine, is 14 amino acids long. CDR3 DNA only is kept here, 42 bases in frame from base 1. Whole blood was collected in K2EDTA tubes by collaborating institutions according to the institutions' own protocols. For TCRbeta analysis, collaborators shipped samples in one of three forms: frozen whole blood, isolated PBMCs, or DNA extracted from either of those sample types. This clonotype was sampled from a man aged 18-30 years with active or convalescent COVID-19. This receptor chain uses TRBV7-9 and TRBJ1-1; TRBD1 fits 7 bases in the junction. The source material was peripheral blood. Here is the DNA: TGTGCCAGCAGAGATAGGACAGGGAACACTGAAGCTTTCTTT. This sequence encodes CASRDRTGNTEAFF.